Detailed here is one T cell receptor beta chain. Its antigen remains unidentified. Nashville, Tennessee was home to all donors, each a Caucasian adult. This sample stems from a study of shared clonotypes between healthy human individuals. Findings and caveats of the study: Represented diversity, genetic and exposure-history alike, was limited by few donors. Researchers found naive subsets generally carried larger estimated richness than memory subsets.

Only in-frame clones appear in the TCRdb table, and some are missing; sequencing was by immunoSEQ multiplex PCR. The repertoire consists of a few hundred thousand clones, with 50% to 80% occurring once and the leading ten covering over 8.5%. The specimen sequenced was memory CD4+ T cells sorted from blood. The subset: CD45RA-negative fraction. The sequence was obtained from a man between 25 and 39 years old in good health.

The CDR3 loop is CSVEARGRYQETQYF. CDR3 coding DNA: TGCAGCGTTGAAGCCCGGGGAAGGTACCAAGAGACCCAGTACTTC. The rearrangement uses TRBV29-1 and TRBJ2-5; tentative D call: TRBD2 (5 bases). The ends were cut back, 1 base at V and 0 bases at J, with 12 bases in the middle. The CDR3 length is 15 residues. The V gene's germline CDR1 is SQVTM and CDR2 ANQGSEA.